This TCR beta chain appears in the sequencing data of a study of early T cells in non-severe SARS-CoV-2 infection. Each CDR3 protein gets one entry after TCRdb re-called the 5' RACE reads with MiXCR. The sample lists approximately 110,000 distinct CDR3 sequences, more than 12% occurring once. The TCR comes from an adult who was a healthcare worker with PCR-confirmed SARS-CoV-2 infection or an uninfected control (not recorded which). Sequences were obtained from whole blood.

CDR3 in amino acids: CATGTDEKLFF. CDR3 coding DNA: TGTGCCACTGGGACAGATGAAAAACTGTTTTTT. V usage is TRBV6-6 and J usage is TRBJ1-4; TRBD1 matches at 7 bases. The CDR3 is made up of 11 amino acids. The germline gives CDR1 MNHNY, CDR2 SVGAGI (reference sequence). V lost 10 bases to trimming and J lost 6 bases; unmatched junction nucleotides: 2.